This T cell receptor (beta chain) came from a study of blood T cell repertoires in COVID-19. Study-wide context: Collection of acute and convalescent COVID-19 samples took place in the United States, Italy and Spain.

Method: immunoSEQ multiplex PCR; TCRdb's copy keeps in-frame clones and lacks some. The repertoire holds some 100,000 clones, with approximately 83% as singletons. CDR3 length: 16 residues. Trimming took 8 bases from V and 1 from J; bases not matched to a gene: 10. The germline V gene encodes CDR1 MDHEN and CDR2 SYDVKM. Participants, 18 to 89 years old, spanned approximately 25 US areas. This receptor was identified in a woman between 45 and 60 years old who had recovered from COVID-19. Sequenced sample: PBMCs or T cells enriched from blood (not recorded which). The chain has TRBV28 and TRBJ1-5; 8 positions match TRBD1. The CDR3 nucleotides read TGTGCCAGCCGCCGGACAGGGTTAATGAGCAATCAGCCCCAGCATTTT. The encoded protein is CASRRTGLMSNQPQHF.